This T cell receptor (beta chain) was captured in a study of prognosis after radiotherapy for stage I lung cancer. Germline CDR1 SGHTA, CDR2 FQGNSA. The CDR3 totals 16 residues. The J segment lost 2 bases and the V segment lost 3 bases, leaving 7 bases of the junction unmatched. Researchers used two-round multiplex PCR to amplify TCR beta CDR3 starting from genomic DNA. The use of primers specific to each TRBV and TRBJ gene characterized first-round PCR. One entry per CDR3 protein, called by TCRdb with MiXCR from the multiplex PCR reads. The sample comprises roughly 25,000 distinct CDR3 sequences, 30% of which are singletons, and roughly 35% rests with the top ten. In its sample, this clonotype was seen many times.

The sequence was collected from a donor at least 50 years old with non-small cell lung cancer. The chain has TRBV7-2 and TRBJ2-7; 10 nucleotides line up with TRBD2. This specimen was PBMCs, taken before or after stereotactic body radiation therapy (not recorded which). This CDR3 is CASSLASGSVTYEQYF. In DNA, the CDR3 is TGTGCCAGCAGCTTGGCTAGCGGGAGTGTAACCTACGAGCAGTACTTC.